This TCR beta chain is drawn from a study of T-cell memory formation after mild COVID-19. TCRdb ran MiXCR on the 5' RACE reads and lists one entry per CDR3 protein. Among about 540,000 distinct CDR3 sequences, around 21% were seen once, and the ten largest hold around 13%. This clonotype was seen a few times. This CDR3 has 14 amino acids. Trimming removed 2 bases at V and 4 bases at J, with 11 bases between. Germline values: CDR1 SGHVS, CDR2 FQNEAQ. The rearrangement links TRBV7-8 to TRBJ2-5; D possibly corresponds to TRBD1 (6 bases). The TCR sequence derives from an adult woman who had mild COVID-19 (a few samples of this study predate the infection). Cell type and time point are not known. The specimen was PBMCs or a T cell subset sorted from them (not recorded which). CDR3 residues: CASSLSQGRETQYF. The DNA of the CDR3 is TGTGCCAGCAGCTTATCACAGGGAAGAGAGACCCAGTACTTC.